Listed below are T cell receptor beta chains from one sample, sequenced in a study of cytomegalovirus exposure and HLA in healthy donors. The table came from immunoSEQ multiplex PCR; TCRdb's copy has only in-frame clones and leaves some out. The sample carries about 110,000 clones, nearly 97% recorded once. The sample was PBMCs. The receptors shown here come from a woman in her late teens or twenties in good health and CMV-seronegative. CDR3s include the opening cysteine and the closing phenylalanine or tryptophan. The order of the fields is D gene, V gene, J gene, clone size, CDR3 protein, CDR3 DNA. D genes are given only for firm matches. Clone size is shown for a subset of rows, as once, few, many or a class of expanded clone.

>TRBD1|TRBV28|TRBJ1-1|-
CASSLQGAGGTEAFF
TGTGCCAGCAGTTTACAGGGGGCTGGCGGCACTGAAGCTTTCTTT
>-|TRBV11-2|TRBJ2-6|-
CASSLGNRAGLFGANVLTF
TGTGCCAGCAGCTTAGGCAACAGGGCTGGGCTCTTTGGGGCCAACGTCCTGACTTTC
>TRBD1|TRBV6-5|TRBJ1-1|-
CASSLSGGTNTEAFF
TGTGCCAGCAGTCTCTCAGGGGGCACGAACACTGAAGCTTTCTTT
>TRBD1|TRBV5-6|TRBJ1-4|-
CASSWRTGRNEKLFF
TGTGCCAGCAGCTGGCGGACAGGCCGTAATGAAAAACTGTTTTTT
>TRBD2|TRBV5-6|TRBJ2-5|-
CASSLGLAGEQETQYF
TGTGCCAGCAGCTTGGGACTAGCGGGGGAACAAGAGACCCAGTACTTC
>TRBD1|TRBV7-3|TRBJ2-1|-
CASSQAGTGGYNEQFF
TGTGCCAGCAGCCAGGCGGGGACAGGGGGTTACAATGAGCAGTTCTTC
>-|TRBV6-1|TRBJ2-5|-
CASSEAGTQYF
TGTGCCAGCAGTGAGGCGGGGACCCAGTACTTC
>TRBD2|TRBV15|TRBJ2-3|once
CATSRDRATTLAGSGTDTQYF
TGTGCCACCAGCAGAGATAGAGCGACCACTCTAGCGGGGAGCGGCACAGATACGCAGTATTTT
>-|TRBV27|TRBJ2-7|-
CASSLAGLGRYEQYF
TGTGCCAGCAGTTTAGCGGGACTGGGACGCTACGAGCAGTACTTC
>-|TRBV7-3|TRBJ2-3|-
CASSSSTDTQYF
TGTGCCAGCAGCTCGAGCACAGATACGCAGTATTTT
>-|TRBV6-8|TRBJ1-2|-
CASSYKLNYGYTF
TGTGCCAGCAGTTATAAACTTAACTATGGCTACACCTTC
>-|TRBV28|TRBJ1-1|-
CASSLSQGLFSEAFF
TGTGCCAGCAGTTTGTCCCAGGGGTTGTTCTCTGAAGCTTTCTTT
>TRBD2|TRBV9|TRBJ2-7|-
CASSVVTGGEQYF
TGTGCCAGCAGCGTAGTTACGGGGGGCGAGCAGTACTTC
>TRBD1|TRBV7-9|TRBJ2-7|-
CASSLQDRGPYEQYF
TGTGCCAGCAGCTTACAGGACAGGGGACCCTACGAGCAGTACTTC
>TRBD2|TRBV11-2|TRBJ2-1|-
CASSSIAGINHEQFF
TGTGCCAGCAGCTCAATAGCGGGCATAAACCATGAGCAGTTCTTC
>TRBD2|TRBV9|TRBJ2-1|-
CASSGSSGGAYNEQFF
TGTGCCAGCAGCGGTTCTAGCGGGGGGGCCTACAATGAGCAGTTCTTC
>-|TRBV29-1|TRBJ2-7|-
CSVEGLGADYEQYF
TGCAGCGTTGAGGGCTTAGGGGCCGACTACGAGCAGTACTTC
>TRBD1|TRBV7-2|TRBJ1-5|-
CASSVQGAGQPQHF
TGTGCCAGCAGCGTACAGGGGGCAGGCCAGCCCCAGCATTTT
>TRBD2|TRBV7-9|TRBJ2-1|-
CASSPPGWGGAGEQFF
TGTGCCAGCAGCCCACCGGGGTGGGGAGGGGCGGGTGAGCAGTTCTTC
>-|TRBV13|TRBJ2-3|-
CASSSHWGLTDTQYF
TGTGCCAGCAGCTCCCATTGGGGGCTCACAGATACGCAGTATTTT
>-|TRBV7-6|TRBJ1-1|-
CASSPGGYPEAFF
TGTGCCAGCAGCCCTGGGGGGTACCCTGAAGCTTTCTTT
>-|TRBV7-6|TRBJ2-5|-
CASSLGLGTKQETQYF
TGTGCCAGCAGCTTAGGTTTGGGGACAAAACAAGAGACCCAGTACTTC
>-|TRBV29-1|TRBJ1-1|-
CSDAGNTEAFF
TGCAGCGACGCAGGTAACACTGAAGCTTTCTTT
>TRBD1|TRBV7-8|TRBJ1-2|-
CASSLVRTGPKDYGYTF
TGTGCCAGCAGCTTAGTCCGGACAGGCCCGAAAGACTATGGCTACACCTTC
>-|TRBV28|TRBJ1-2|few
CATSPRPGQGDWGYTF
TGTGCCACCTCCCCGCGCCCAGGGCAGGGCGACTGGGGCTACACCTTC
>TRBD2|TRBV13|TRBJ2-5|-
CASSLVAGGIETQYF
TGTGCCAGCAGCTTAGTAGCGGGGGGGATTGAGACCCAGTACTTC
>-|TRBV6-5|TRBJ2-5|-
CASRALGGQETQYF
TGTGCCAGCAGAGCATTAGGGGGCCAAGAGACCCAGTACTTC
>TRBD2|TRBV4-1|TRBJ2-5|once
CASSQGWGGLETQYF
TGCGCCAGCAGCCAAGGGTGGGGGGGTCTTGAGACCCAGTACTTC
>TRBD1|TRBV2|TRBJ1-1|few
CANGTGYTEAFF
TGTGCCAACGGGACAGGCTACACTGAAGCTTTCTTT
>-|TRBV13|TRBJ1-1|-
CASSEALRWSEAFF
TGTGCCAGCAGCGAAGCCCTCCGCTGGTCTGAAGCTTTCTTT
>-|TRBV11-2|TRBJ2-3|-
CASVGLPGDTQYF
TGTGCCAGCGTGGGACTTCCGGGGGATACGCAGTATTTT
>TRBD1|TRBV7-2|TRBJ2-5|-
CASSPQGAGGETQYF
TGTGCCAGCAGCCCCCAGGGGGCCGGGGGAGAGACCCAGTACTTC
>-|TRBV4-1|TRBJ2-3|-
CASSQAGGGASTDTQYF
TGCGCCAGCAGCCAAGCTGGTGGCGGGGCTAGCACAGATACGCAGTATTTT
>-|TRBV5-1|TRBJ2-2|once
CASSPRAGRNTGELFF
TGCGCCAGCAGCCCCCGGGCGGGGAGAAACACCGGGGAGCTGTTTTTT
>-|TRBV5-6|TRBJ1-1|-
CASSLVAARLTRNTEAFF
TGTGCCAGCAGCTTGGTGGCAGCGAGGCTTACAAGGAACACTGAAGCTTTCTTT
>-|TRBV4-1|TRBJ1-4|-
CASSQETDWNEKLFF
TGCGCCAGCAGCCAGGAGACTGACTGGAATGAAAAACTGTTTTTT
>-|TRBV9|TRBJ1-1|-
CASDLRNTEAFF
TGTGCCAGCGATCTGAGGAACACTGAAGCTTTCTTT
>-|TRBV6-5|TRBJ1-2|-
CASSYSAFYGYTF
TGTGCCAGCAGTTACTCGGCCTTCTATGGCTACACCTTC
>TRBD2|TRBV19|TRBJ2-1|-
CASRARAGGHNEQFF
TGTGCCAGTAGGGCTAGAGCGGGGGGTCACAATGAGCAGTTCTTC
>-|TRBV14|TRBJ2-3|-
CASSQAWAAPTQYF
TGTGCCAGCAGCCAAGCTTGGGCCGCCCCCACGCAGTATTTT